These T cell receptor beta chains were read from a single sample in a study of Ad26.COV2.S vaccination and SARS-CoV-2 variants. The data were produced by immunoSEQ multiplex PCR, yet TCRdb's version contains in-frame clones alone and is incomplete. In the table there are 380,000 or so clones, about 89% of which are singletons. Sequences were derived from peripheral blood, sampled in a trial of Ad26.COV2.S vaccine versus placebo. These receptor sequences come from a person aged 18 to 65 who received the Ad26.COV2.S COVID-19 vaccine or a placebo. The conserved cysteine and the conserved F or W are not part of the CDR3 here.

>12|TRBJ2-1|TRBV3-1/TRBV3-2
ASSQSEGGLKQF
>12|TRBJ2-3|TRBV28
ASIPWGGTDTQY
>11|TRBJ1-1|TRBV3-1/TRBV3-2
ASSQGPNTEAF
>11|TRBJ2-7|TRBV7-6
ASSLAAGIEQY
>12|TRBJ1-5|TRBV27
ASSLGRGNQPQH
>13|TRBJ2-7|TRBV7-2
ASSPGTSRSYEQY
>11|TRBJ1-3|TRBV29-1
SARGDVGNTIY
>12|TRBJ2-1|TRBV3-1/TRBV3-2
ASSLSGTYNEQF
>13|TRBJ2-1|TRBV11-2
ASSFEGLVYNEQF
>14|TRBJ2-5|TRBV9
ASSVGNRGNQETQY
>10|TRBJ1-2|TRBV29-1
REGEGGRGYT
>13|TRBJ2-3|TRBV5-4
ASSLGSSGPDTQY
>12|TRBJ1-2|TRBV7-2
ASSREGGNYGYT
>10|TRBJ2-1|TRBV12-3/TRBV12-4
ASRVGGGEQF
>14|TRBJ1-2|TRBV18
ASSPGSAAVHYGYT
>19|TRBJ2-3|TRBV23-1
ASSQNPGQGREWVRADTQY
>17|TRBJ2-1|TRBV3-1/TRBV3-2
ASSQYTGTSGTKYNEQF
>15|TRBJ2-2|TRBV7-9
ASSLDATGWYTGELF
>12|TRBJ2-1|TRBV7-8
ASSSRLTNNEQF
>13|TRBJ1-5|TRBV25-1
ASSGDFYSNQPQH
>11|TRBJ2-5|TRBV3-1/TRBV3-2
ASSPDKQETQY
>14|TRBJ1-1|TRBV3-1/TRBV3-2
ASSPTRGSSLNGAF
>13|TRBJ2-7|TRBV13
ASSRGVAESYEQY
>12|TRBJ2-7|TRBV28
ASIDAADSYEQY
>12|TRBJ1-4|TRBV19
ASSTRGAVEKLF
>11|TRBJ1-6|TRBV27
ASNRGPFSPLH
>13|TRBJ2-3|TRBV15
ATSRAGVSTDTQY
>13|TRBJ2-1|TRBV6-5
ASSYRWTAFNEQF
>14|TRBJ2-2|TRBV9
ASSARGTGDTGELF
>12|TRBJ1-1|TRBV5-6
ASSLVQRNTEAF
>14|TRBJ1-1|TRBV2
ASSERGDRGGTEAF
>13|TRBJ1-3|TRBV5-6
ASSFWGYSGNTIY
>11|TRBJ2-2|TRBV19
ASRWRDTGELF
>11|TRBJ1-6|TRBV6-5
ASSLLSDSPLH
>15|TRBJ2-3|TRBV2
ASSEVGLAGPTDTQY
>13|TRBJ1-5|TRBV7-6
ASSLRGGSNQPQH
>12|TRBJ1-2|TRBV6-6
ASSPYRGRYGYT
>12|TRBJ1-5|TRBV6-2/TRBV6-3
ASSYGDSNQPQH
>13|TRBJ2-5|TRBV6-6
ASSYAAGVHETQY
>13|TRBJ1-4|TRBV6-2/TRBV6-3
ASSYGGTREEKLF
>11|TRBJ1-2|TRBV5-1
ASSSEGYDGYT
>12|TRBJ1-1|TRBV15
ATSSRRGTAEAF
>13|TRBJ1-4|TRBV9
ASSVSPQPNEKLF
>13|TRBJ1-2|TRBV28
ASSFRLVSPYGYT
>12|TRBJ1-1|TRBV29-1
SVDNLDRNTEAF